The present T cell receptor beta chain was sequenced within a study of blood T cell repertoires in COVID-19. The CDR3 consists of 14 residues. Trimming pared 3 bases from V and 0 bases from J, leaving 9 bases between. CDR1 is SNHLY and CDR2 is FYNNEI in the germline V gene. In the source study's methods: Quantification of nucleated cells was approximated via reference gene primer amplification. The repertoire was sequenced with immunoSEQ multiplex PCR; TCRdb's copy has only in-frame clones and lacks some. D and trimming come from the DNA, and the V and J calls and clone size come from that table. Found here are 350,000 to 400,000 clones, 90% to 95% of them singletons; the top ten hold just over 0.85%. Across under 25 US areas, participants ranged in age from about 18 to 100 years.

The origin of this receptor is a woman between 40 and 50 years old who had been exposed to COVID-19. The J gene is TRBJ2-7, the V gene TRBV2; D gene unclear. The specimen sequenced was PBMCs or T cells enriched from blood (not recorded which). Written as DNA, the CDR3 is TGTGCCAGCAGTGACAGGCCCTACTCCTACGAGCAGTACTTC. Its translation is CASSDRPYSYEQYF. The full variable domain, completed using reference TRBV2 and TRBJ2-7, is EPEVTQTPSHQVTQMGQEVILRCVPISNHLYFYWYRQILGQKVEFLVSFYNNEISEKSEIFDDQFSVERPDGSNFTLKIRSTKLEDSAMYFCASSDRPYSYEQYFGPGTRLTVT.